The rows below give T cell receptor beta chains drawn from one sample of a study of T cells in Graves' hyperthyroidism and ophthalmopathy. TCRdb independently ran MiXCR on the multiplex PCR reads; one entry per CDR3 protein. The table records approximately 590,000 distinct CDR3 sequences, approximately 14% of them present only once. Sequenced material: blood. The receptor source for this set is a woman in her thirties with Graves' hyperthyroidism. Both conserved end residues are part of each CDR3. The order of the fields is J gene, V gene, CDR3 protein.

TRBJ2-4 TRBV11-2 CASSSGTSGRNQYF
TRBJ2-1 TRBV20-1 CSAELAGVRNEQFF
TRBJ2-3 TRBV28 CASGDSSTDTQYF
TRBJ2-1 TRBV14 CASSQGPRAGLAWHEQFF
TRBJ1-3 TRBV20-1 CSASTYSGNTIYF
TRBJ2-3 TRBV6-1 CASSYLDLLRYTQYF
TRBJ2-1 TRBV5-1 CASSFSGGRWNEQFF
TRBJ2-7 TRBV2 CASSELLGPYEQYF
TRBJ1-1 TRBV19 CASSNGVGMNTEAFF
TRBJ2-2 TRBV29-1 CSAGRDLINTGELFF
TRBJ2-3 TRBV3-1 CASSQDWASADTQYF
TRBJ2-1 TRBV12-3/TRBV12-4 CASSFGVNEQFF
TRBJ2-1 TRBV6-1 CASCLAGGPFNEQFF
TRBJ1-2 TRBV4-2 CASSQGGVNYGYTF
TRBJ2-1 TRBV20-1 CSAQTVTSSYNEQFF
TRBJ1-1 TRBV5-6 CASSLDPGMNTEAFF
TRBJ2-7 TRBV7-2 CASSHYGLAGSEQYF
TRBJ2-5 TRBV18 CASSPPVPQETQYF
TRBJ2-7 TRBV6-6 CASSYGREAYEQYF
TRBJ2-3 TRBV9 CASSPTQAGMGLDTQYF
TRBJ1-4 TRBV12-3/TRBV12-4 CASSTTGYPNEKLFF
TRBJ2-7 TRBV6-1 CASSMDRVSSYEQYF
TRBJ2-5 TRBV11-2 CASSLEAAGNFDQYF
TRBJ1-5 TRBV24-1 CATSDLDSNQPQHF
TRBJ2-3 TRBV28 CASSLAGGYTDTQYF
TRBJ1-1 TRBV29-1 CSGQGQNTEAFF
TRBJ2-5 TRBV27 CASSLRGRGSQETQYF
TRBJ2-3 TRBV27 CASSAARVDTQYF